The 20 T cell receptor beta chains below were found in one sample sequenced in a study of T cells after yellow fever vaccination. Each CDR3 protein is one row after TCRdb ran MiXCR on the 5' RACE reads. The sample includes hundreds of thousands of distinct CDR3 sequences, roughly 14% seen only once; the top ten take 11% to 15%. The sequenced sample was PBMCs, obtained on the day of the yellow fever booster vaccination. Receptors were obtained from a man aged 30-40 years who received the YFV17D yellow fever vaccine.

V is TRBV20-1 and J is TRBJ2-7; 8 bases align to TRBD1. Per the germline V gene, CDR1 is DFQATT and CDR2 is SNEGSKA (reference sequence). V lost 2 bases and J lost 1; bases outside the gene matches: 4. The CDR3 totals 14 residues. CDR3 in DNA: TGCAGTGCTAGACCCGGGACAGGATCCTACGAGCAGTACTTC. Translation gives CSARPGTGSYEQYF.

The rearrangement uses TRBV20-1 and TRBJ2-2; D uncertain. The length of the CDR3 is 16 residues. Trimming removed 0 bases at V and 5 bases at J, with 16 bases between. In germline, CDR1 is DFQATT, CDR2 SNEGSKA (reference sequence). The CDR3 spells CSARDMAHRATGELFF. In DNA, the CDR3 is TGCAGTGCTAGAGATATGGCCCACCGGGCGACCGGGGAGCTGTTTTTT.

This clonotype has a handful of counts. The rearrangement joins TRBV7-2 to TRBJ2-3; 11 bases align to TRBD2. Per germline, CDR1 SGHTA and CDR2 FQGNSA. There are 16 residues in the CDR3. V lost 1 base and J lost 6; bases outside the gene matches: 6. The CDR3: CASSLVSGRASDTQYF. The CDR3 nucleotides read TGTGCCAGCAGCTTAGTTAGCGGGAGGGCCTCGGATACGCAGTATTTT.

The V gene is TRBV9, the J gene TRBJ1-4; D perhaps matches TRBD1 (5 bases). This CDR3 region has 15 residues. The germline CDR1 and CDR2 sequences are SGDLS and YYNGEE. The germline V and J ends were trimmed by 4 bases and 4 bases, with 14 bases remaining between them. The CDR3 sequence is CASSLGPGDNEKLFF. DNA for the CDR3: TGTGCCAGCAGCCTGGGACCGGGGGATAATGAAAAACTGTTTTTT.

This clonotype was seen only a few times. The J gene is TRBJ2-7, the V gene TRBV7-6; no firm D call. Germline V CDR1 and CDR2: SGHVS, FNYEAQ. V gave up 3 bases and J gave up 7 bases, with 13 bases separating them. CDR3 length: 13 amino acids. In DNA, the CDR3 is TGTGCCAGCAGCTTGCAGGTTCGAAGTGAGCAGTACTTC. Its protein product is CASSLQVRSEQYF.

The rearrangement joins TRBV20-1 to TRBJ2-7; 7 nucleotides align to TRBD2. CDR1 and CDR2 from the germline V gene are DFQATT and SNEGSKA (reference sequence). The CDR3 loop spans 13 amino acids. V was pared by 6 bases and J by 1 base, with 6 bases of the junction left unmatched. CDR3 nucleotide sequence: TGCAGTGCACCAAGCGGGACTTCCTACGAGCAGTACTTC. Protein product: CSAPSGTSYEQYF.

This clonotype showed up just a few times. V gene TRBV4-3 combines with J gene TRBJ2-2; 9 nucleotides match TRBD2. The CDR3 length is 19 residues. The junction had 11 bases not matched to a gene; V was cut back by 0 bases and J by 3 bases. Germline CDR1 reads LGHNA; CDR2 reads YSLEER. DNA for the CDR3: TGCGCCAGCAGCCAAGAACCTAGCGGGGTGTCCGGATACACCGGGGAGCTGTTTTTT. Translated: CASSQEPSGVSGYTGELFF.

This clonotype appeared a few times. The chain recombines TRBV28 with TRBJ2-7; TRBD2 is a possible D gene (7 bases). Trimming stripped 7 bases from V and 4 bases from J, with 14 bases between. Germline V gene data show CDR1 as MDHEN and CDR2 as SYDVKM. There are 13 residues in the CDR3. The CDR3 bases are TGTGCCAGCATTAGGGGAGGGGGTTACGAGCAGTACTTC. Translated, it gives CASIRGGGYEQYF. Filled out from reference TRBV28 and TRBJ2-7, the complete variable domain reads DVKVTQSSRYLVKRTGEKVFLECVQDMDHENMFWYRQDPGLGLRLIYFSYDVKMKEKGDIPEGYSVSREKKERFSLILESASTNQTSMYLCASIRGGGYEQYFGPGTRLTVT.

This chain uses TRBV25-1 with TRBJ2-1; 8 bases align to TRBD1. The trim removed 1 base at V and 12 bases at J, leaving 8 bases unmatched. CDR1 and CDR2 from the germline V gene are MGHDK and SYGVNS. The CDR3 totals 14 residues. CDR3 nucleotide sequence: TGTGCCAGCAGTGAATCAGGGGGCGTAATTTGGCAGTTCTTC. Translation: CASSESGGVIWQFF.

This rearrangement joins TRBV10-3 to TRBJ1-2, with 7 bases lining up with TRBD1. The trim removed 2 bases at V and 0 bases at J, leaving 0 bases unmatched. CDR3 length: 14 amino acids. CDR1 and CDR2 (germline): ENHRY, SYGVKD. CDR3 amino acids: CAISEGTANYGYTF. DNA of the CDR3: TGTGCCATCAGTGAGGGGACAGCTAACTATGGCTACACCTTC.

This clonotype has only a few counts. Here the CDR3 reads CASSPFDRGNTEAFF. The CDR3 region has the DNA TGTGCCAGCAGTCCATTCGACAGGGGGAACACTGAAGCTTTCTTT. The chain combines TRBV27 with TRBJ1-1, with TRBD1 identical over 8 bases. V lost 5 bases and J lost 1; bases outside the gene matches: 6. CDR1 is MNHEY and CDR2 is SMNVEV in the germline V gene (reference sequence). The CDR3 is 15 amino acids.

The chain uses TRBV27 and TRBJ2-5; D is ambiguous. Trimming cost V 7 bases and J 4 bases, with 13 bases left between them. Germline CDR1 and CDR2: MNHEY and SMNVEV (reference sequence). CDR3 length: 13 residues. CDR3 sequence (DNA): TGTGCCAGCACCACGGGTCCCTCAGAGACCCAGTACTTC. This encodes CASTTGPSETQYF.

This clonotype was seen only a few times. The gene calls are TRBV19 and TRBJ1-2, with D uncertain. This CDR3 has 17 residues. V shed 4 bases and J shed 4 bases, with 22 bases lying between them. Germline V lookup: CDR1 LNHDA, CDR2 SQIVND (reference sequence). In nucleotides, the CDR3 is TGTGCCAGTAGTAAAGGACTTCCCCGTGTCAGAGGCTATGGCTACACCTTC. Translating it yields CASSKGLPRVRGYGYTF.

The chain has TRBV25-1 and TRBJ2-5; D is ambiguous. Germline CDR1 is MGHDK and CDR2 is SYGVNS. This CDR3 region has 14 residues. V dropped 6 bases and J dropped 5 bases, with 16 bases sitting between them. The CDR3 spells CASSPQNPRETQYF. The CDR3, as DNA: TGTGCCAGCAGCCCACAGAATCCTCGTGAGACCCAGTACTTC.

The chain carries TRBV18 and TRBJ2-7; D is uncertain. CDR3 length: 15 amino acids. V was trimmed by 4 bases and J by 2 bases, leaving 15 bases between them. Germline CDR1 reads KGHSH; CDR2 reads LQKENI. CDR3 protein: CASSRPGSSAYEQYF. CDR3 sequence (DNA): TGTGCCAGCTCACGGCCCGGGTCAAGTGCCTACGAGCAGTACTTC. The variable domain in full, completed from reference TRBV18 and TRBJ2-7, reads NAGVMQNPRHLVRRRGQEARLRCSPMKGHSHVYWYRQLPEEGLKFMVYLQKENIIDESGMPKERFSAEFPKEGPSILRIQQVVRGDSAAYFCASSRPGSSAYEQYFGPGTRLTVT.

This clonotype was seen many times. The CDR3, as DNA: TGTGCCAGCAGCTTTTCAACTTACAATGAGCAGTTCTTC. Translating gives CASSFSTYNEQFF. The V call is TRBV7-2, the J call TRBJ2-1, with D unclear. The ends were cut back, 3 bases at V and 4 bases at J, with 7 bases in the middle. CDR1 is SGHTA, CDR2 FQGNSA, per germline. This CDR3 is 13 amino acids long.

The chain uses TRBV20-1 and TRBJ2-7; D is tentatively TRBD1 or TRBD2 (6 bases each). The V end lost 0 bases, the J end lost 0 bases, and 9 bases lay between the germline ends. Per the germline V gene, CDR1 is DFQATT and CDR2 is SNEGSKA (reference sequence). The CDR3 contains 14 residues. The CDR3 DNA reads as TGCAGTGCTAGAGAGGGGGGCCGCTCCTACGAGCAGTACTTC. Translating it yields CSAREGGRSYEQYF.

The rearrangement links TRBV29-1 to TRBJ2-5; tentatively, D is TRBD1 (5 bases). CDR1 is SQVTM, CDR2 ANQGSEA, per germline. This CDR3 comprises 12 residues. V lost 4 bases and J 3 bases, leaving 9 bases between the germline ends. CDR3 sequence (DNA): TGCAGCGTTGTCCGCAGGGAAGAGACCCAGTACTTC. Translation: CSVVRREETQYF.

This clonotype occurred a few times. The chain recombines TRBV7-9 with TRBJ2-7; 7 nucleotides match TRBD2. The CDR3 is made up of 14 amino acids. V lost 0 bases and J lost 6; bases outside the gene matches: 5. Germline values: CDR1 SEHNR, CDR2 FQNEAQ (reference sequence). As DNA, the CDR3 is TGTGCCAGCAGCTTAGCCGTCCCGGGGGGCGAGCAGTACTTC. Its protein is CASSLAVPGGEQYF.

This CDR3 is CSTRVGWEQYF. The CDR3 nucleotides are TGCAGTACCCGCGTGGGTTGGGAGCAGTACTTC. The chain couples TRBV20-1 to TRBJ2-7, with D uncertain. The CDR3 contains 11 residues. Trimming stripped 8 bases from V and 7 bases from J, with 15 bases between. Per the germline V gene, CDR1 is DFQATT and CDR2 is SNEGSKA (reference sequence).